This is a list of T cell receptor beta chains from one sample in a study of T cells expressing NK-cell markers. TCRdb processed the 5' RACE reads again and assigns one entry to each CDR3 protein, with no DNA. In total, the table holds about 260,000 distinct CDR3 sequences. Source material: blood T cells: a sorted CD56 or NKG2C T cell subset, CD4+ or CD8+ T cells, or bulk PBMC T cells (not recorded which). These receptor sequences come from a woman between 18 and 70 years old in good health. The CDR3 runs from the conserved cysteine through the conserved F or W.

j_call v_call cdr3_aa
TRBJ1-4 TRBV4-3 CASSQDRGQGYEKLFF
TRBJ2-1 TRBV5-1 CASSLEPLTYNEQFF
TRBJ2-7 TRBV6-2/TRBV6-3 CASSYPGTGEREQYF
TRBJ2-5 TRBV24-1 CATSDGLETQYF
TRBJ2-3 TRBV20-1 CSARETNSPGRDTQYF
TRBJ1-6 TRBV27 CASRTLTGSSYNSPLHF
TRBJ2-1 TRBV3-1 CASSQERAYNEQFF
TRBJ2-1 TRBV5-1 CASSLISGDSNEQFF
TRBJ2-5 TRBV27 CASSSRTGWGTETQYF
TRBJ2-1 TRBV23-1 CASSQDAGQAEYNEQFF
TRBJ2-5 TRBV7-2 CASSPARQETQYF
TRBJ1-2 TRBV12-3/TRBV12-4 CASSIGRANYGYTF
TRBJ1-1 TRBV25-1 CASSESRPGTEAFF
TRBJ2-1 TRBV4-3 CASSQQRDRVPFF
TRBJ2-1 TRBV15 CATSRGLGVAGNEQFF
TRBJ2-7 TRBV5-1 CASSFPDRASYEQYF
TRBJ2-5 TRBV5-5 CASSLAATGQKTQYF
TRBJ2-2 TRBV20-1 CSCMQGGTGELFF
TRBJ2-3 TRBV7-3 CASSLQGPPLDTQYF
TRBJ2-1 TRBV11-3 CASSPGTSDGNEQFF
TRBJ2-7 TRBV3-1 CASSQAPDSGEQYF
TRBJ2-3 TRBV6-1 CASSGRGSSSTDTQYF
TRBJ1-6 TRBV5-6 CASSLATLESSYNSPLHF
TRBJ2-5 TRBV7-8 CASSITRALQYF
TRBJ1-2 TRBV20-1 CSALSGSNYGYTF
TRBJ2-3 TRBV7-9 CASSRLAGSTDTQYF
TRBJ2-3 TRBV10-3 CAISESEGGGFADTQYF
TRBJ1-1 TRBV12-3/TRBV12-4 CASKGQGATEAFF
TRBJ2-1 TRBV5-1 CASSLLTQPNANEQFF
TRBJ2-1 TRBV10-3 CAISESKGLAGAHEQFF
TRBJ1-1 TRBV7-2 CASSLTGPGTEAFF
TRBJ2-2 TRBV5-2 CASLPFSTTGANTGELFF
TRBJ2-6 TRBV5-1 CASSTGTALSDSGANVLTF
TRBJ1-5 TRBV7-9 CASSTQGSNQPQHF
TRBJ2-7 TRBV20-1 CSAVTGVSYEQYF
TRBJ2-7 TRBV3-1 CASSLGRGRSEQYF
TRBJ2-7 TRBV21-1 CASSKAWRSYEQYF
TRBJ2-5 TRBV5-6 CASSSWGGDGRETQYF
TRBJ2-1 TRBV11-3 CASRKGREVGGNEQFF
TRBJ2-7 TRBV7-2 CASHLGGLASEQYF
TRBJ2-1 TRBV12-3/TRBV12-4 CAVPRRQGNEQFF
TRBJ2-6 TRBV7-9 CASSLRGSGANVLTF
TRBJ2-7 TRBV12-3/TRBV12-4 CASSSTGTPRAYEQYF
TRBJ2-3 TRBV11-1 CASSLLPGQVLGTDTQYF
TRBJ1-2 TRBV7-2 CASSLERVYGYTF
TRBJ2-7 TRBV5-1 CASSSTGTGSPEQYF
TRBJ1-3 TRBV5-6 CASTTRAASSGNTIYF
TRBJ2-3 TRBV7-2 CASSRLRGGGDTQYF
TRBJ2-7 TRBV5-1 CASSLGLAGTLTHLEQYF
TRBJ2-5 TRBV5-1 CASSWRTGTQETQYF
TRBJ2-3 TRBV6-2/TRBV6-3 CASSSTSGGTDTQYF
TRBJ2-3 TRBV13 CASSLGGLADTQYF
TRBJ2-7 TRBV9 CASSQTSGSTNEQYF
TRBJ1-5 TRBV2 CASNIQGPLNQPQHF
TRBJ1-5 TRBV10-3 CAISEGQSNQPQHF
TRBJ2-5 TRBV12-3/TRBV12-4 CASSPIGDLETQYF
TRBJ1-2 TRBV6-5 CASSYSGNYGYTF